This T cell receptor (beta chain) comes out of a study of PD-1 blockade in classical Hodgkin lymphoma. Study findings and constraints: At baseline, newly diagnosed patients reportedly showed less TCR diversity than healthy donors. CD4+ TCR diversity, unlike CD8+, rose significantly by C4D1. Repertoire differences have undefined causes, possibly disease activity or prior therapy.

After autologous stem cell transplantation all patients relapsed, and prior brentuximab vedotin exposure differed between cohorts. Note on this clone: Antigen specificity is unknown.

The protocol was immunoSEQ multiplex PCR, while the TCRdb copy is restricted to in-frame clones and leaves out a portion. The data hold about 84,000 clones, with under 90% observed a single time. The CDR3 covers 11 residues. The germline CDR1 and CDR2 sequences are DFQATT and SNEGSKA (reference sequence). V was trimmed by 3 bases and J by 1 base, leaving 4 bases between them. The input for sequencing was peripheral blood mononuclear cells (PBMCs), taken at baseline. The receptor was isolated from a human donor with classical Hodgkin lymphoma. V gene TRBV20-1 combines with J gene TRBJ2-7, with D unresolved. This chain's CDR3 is CSASKSYEQYF. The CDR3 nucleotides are TGCAGTGCTAGTAAGTCCTACGAGCAGTACTTC.